What follows is one T cell receptor beta chain and its context. Source study methods: Scientists estimated how many nucleated cells there were by amplifying reference gene primers. TCRdb's table, derived via immunoSEQ multiplex PCR, lists solely in-frame clones and lacks some. D and trimming come from the DNA, and the V and J calls and clone size come from that table. The sample shows 400,000 to 500,000 clones, about nine tenths of them seen only once. The data were taken from a study of blood T cell repertoires in COVID-19. As for the study in general: There were acute and convalescent COVID-19 samples, and they came from the United States, Italy and Spain. PBMCs, B-cell-depleted T cells, or T cells were the source of the cDNA or gDNA that made up the material.

The ends lost 4 bases at V and 7 bases at J; junction bases unmatched: 6. Germline CDR1 reads SGHAT; CDR2 reads FQNNGV. This CDR3 is 13 amino acids long. Sequences were obtained from peripheral blood. V and J are TRBV11-2 and TRBJ2-7; 8 bases are a match to TRBD2. The receptor's source is a woman aged 25 to 39 with active or convalescent COVID-19. The CDR3 here is CASSSLLAGEQYF. The CDR3 nucleotides are TGTGCCAGCAGCTCACTTCTAGCGGGTGAGCAGTACTTC.